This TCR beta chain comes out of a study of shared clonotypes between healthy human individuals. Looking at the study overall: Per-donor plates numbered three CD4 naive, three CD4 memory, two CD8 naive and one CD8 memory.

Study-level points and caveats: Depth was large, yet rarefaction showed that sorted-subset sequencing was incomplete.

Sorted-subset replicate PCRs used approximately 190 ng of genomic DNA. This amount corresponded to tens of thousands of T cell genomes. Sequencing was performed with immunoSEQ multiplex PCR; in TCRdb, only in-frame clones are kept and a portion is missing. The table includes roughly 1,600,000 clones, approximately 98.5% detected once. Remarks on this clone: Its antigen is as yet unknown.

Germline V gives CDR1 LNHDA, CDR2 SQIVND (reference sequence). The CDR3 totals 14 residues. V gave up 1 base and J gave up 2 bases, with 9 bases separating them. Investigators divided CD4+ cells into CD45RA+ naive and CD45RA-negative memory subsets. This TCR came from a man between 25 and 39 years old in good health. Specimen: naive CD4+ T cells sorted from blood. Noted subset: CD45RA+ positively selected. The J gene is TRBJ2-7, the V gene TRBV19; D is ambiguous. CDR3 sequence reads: CASSIGAGTYEQYF. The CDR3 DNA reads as TGTGCCAGTAGTATAGGAGCAGGAACCTACGAGCAGTACTTC.